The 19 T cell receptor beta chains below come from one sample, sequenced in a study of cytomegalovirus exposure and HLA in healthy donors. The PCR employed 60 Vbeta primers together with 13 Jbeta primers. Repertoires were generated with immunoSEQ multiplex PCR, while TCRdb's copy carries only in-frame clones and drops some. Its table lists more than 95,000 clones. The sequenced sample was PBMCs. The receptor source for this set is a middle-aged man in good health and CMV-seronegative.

Here the CDR3 DNA reads TGCAGCGTTCGGCGGGAGTTAACCTACGAGCAGTACTTC. This codes for CSVRRELTYEQYF. The chain has TRBV29-1 and TRBJ2-7, with 7 bases that match TRBD2. The junction had 6 bases not matched to a gene; V was cut back by 5 bases and J by 2 bases. The CDR3 has 13 amino acids. The V gene's germline CDR1 is SQVTM and CDR2 ANQGSEA.

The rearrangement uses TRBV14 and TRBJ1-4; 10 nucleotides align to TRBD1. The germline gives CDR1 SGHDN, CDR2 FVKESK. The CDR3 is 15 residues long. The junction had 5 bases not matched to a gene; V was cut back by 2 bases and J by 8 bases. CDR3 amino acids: CASSQMGQGNEKLFF. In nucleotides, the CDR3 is TGTGCCAGCAGCCAAATGGGACAGGGGAACGAAAAACTGTTTTTT.

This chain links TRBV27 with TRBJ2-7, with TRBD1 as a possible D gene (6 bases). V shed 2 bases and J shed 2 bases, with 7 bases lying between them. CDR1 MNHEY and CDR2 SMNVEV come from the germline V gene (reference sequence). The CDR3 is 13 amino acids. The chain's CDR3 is CASSLTGPYEQYF. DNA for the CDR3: TGTGCCAGCAGTTTAACAGGGCCCTACGAGCAGTACTTC.

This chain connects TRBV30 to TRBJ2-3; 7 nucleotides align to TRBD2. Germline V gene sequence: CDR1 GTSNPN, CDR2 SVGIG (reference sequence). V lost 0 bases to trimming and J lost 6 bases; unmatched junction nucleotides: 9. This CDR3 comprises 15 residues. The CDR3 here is CAWSVGRGVLDTQYF. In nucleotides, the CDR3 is TGTGCCTGGAGTGTAGGGAGGGGCGTACTGGATACGCAGTATTTT.

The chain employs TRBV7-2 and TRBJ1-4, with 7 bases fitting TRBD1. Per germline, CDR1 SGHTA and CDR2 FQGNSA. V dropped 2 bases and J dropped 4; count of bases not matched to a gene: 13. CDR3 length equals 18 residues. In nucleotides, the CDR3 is TGTGCCAGCAGCTTAAATAACCGGGACAGTGCATTTAATGAAAAACTGTTTTTT. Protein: CASSLNNRDSAFNEKLFF.

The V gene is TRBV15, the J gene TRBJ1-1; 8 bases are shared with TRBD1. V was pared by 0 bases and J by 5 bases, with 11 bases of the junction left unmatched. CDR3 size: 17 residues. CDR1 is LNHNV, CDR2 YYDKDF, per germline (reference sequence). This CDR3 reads CATSRDRGTGWFTEAFF. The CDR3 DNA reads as TGTGCCACCAGCAGAGATAGGGGGACAGGCTGGTTTACTGAAGCTTTCTTT.

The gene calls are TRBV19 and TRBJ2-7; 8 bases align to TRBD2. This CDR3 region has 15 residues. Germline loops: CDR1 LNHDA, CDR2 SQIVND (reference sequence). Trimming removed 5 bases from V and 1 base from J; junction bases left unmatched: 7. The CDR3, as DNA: TGTGCCAGTAGTGAACTAGCGGAACCTTCCTACGAGCAGTACTTC. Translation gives CASSELAEPSYEQYF.

The CDR3 here is CASSHRSGLAGASEQFF. CDR3 DNA: TGTGCCAGCAGCCACCGCTCGGGACTAGCGGGAGCCAGTGAGCAGTTCTTC. The rearrangement links TRBV7-2 to TRBJ2-1, with TRBD2 matching 14 bases. After removal of 5 bases from V and 9 bases from J, the junction contained 12 bases not matched to a gene. There are 17 residues in the CDR3. From germline, CDR1 is SGHTA and CDR2 FQGNSA.

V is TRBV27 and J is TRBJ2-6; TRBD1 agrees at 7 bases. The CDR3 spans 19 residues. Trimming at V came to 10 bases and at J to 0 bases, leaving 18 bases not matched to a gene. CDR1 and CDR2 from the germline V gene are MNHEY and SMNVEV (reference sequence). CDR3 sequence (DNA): TGTGCCACCCAACCCCGCCCGGGACAGACCTACTCTGGGGCCAACGTCCTGACTTTC. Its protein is CATQPRPGQTYSGANVLTF.

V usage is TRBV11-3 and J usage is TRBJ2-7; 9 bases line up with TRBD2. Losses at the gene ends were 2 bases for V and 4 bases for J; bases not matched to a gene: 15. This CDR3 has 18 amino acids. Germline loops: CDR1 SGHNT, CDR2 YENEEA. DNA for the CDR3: TGTGCCAGCAGCTTACCCCCAGTTGGGACTAGCAAATTGTACGAGCAGTACTTC. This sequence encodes CASSLPPVGTSKLYEQYF.

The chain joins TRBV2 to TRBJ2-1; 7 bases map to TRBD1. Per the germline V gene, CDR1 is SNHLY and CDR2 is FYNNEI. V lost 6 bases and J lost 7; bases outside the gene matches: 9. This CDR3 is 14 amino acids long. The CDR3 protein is CASSIRGSRNEQFF. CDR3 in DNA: TGTGCCAGCAGCATCAGGGGGAGTAGGAATGAGCAGTTCTTC.

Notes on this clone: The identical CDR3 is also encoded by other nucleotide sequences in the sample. The CDR3 sequence is CASNELRDRESRQETQYF. The CDR3 DNA reads TGCGCCAGCAATGAACTCCGGGACAGGGAAAGTCGCCAAGAGACCCAGTACTTC. The chain combines TRBV4-1 with TRBJ2-5; 9 nucleotides match TRBD1. Trimming cost V 7 bases and J 1 base; bases outside gene matches: 16. Per the germline V gene, CDR1 is MGHRA and CDR2 is YSYEKL. This CDR3 is built from 18 residues.

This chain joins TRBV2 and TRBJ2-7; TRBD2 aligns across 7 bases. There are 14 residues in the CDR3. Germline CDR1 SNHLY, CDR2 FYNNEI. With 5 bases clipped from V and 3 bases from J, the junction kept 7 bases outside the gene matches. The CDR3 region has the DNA TGTGCCAGCAGTCAAGGGGAGGGTTACTACGAGCAGTACTTC. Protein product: CASSQGEGYYEQYF.

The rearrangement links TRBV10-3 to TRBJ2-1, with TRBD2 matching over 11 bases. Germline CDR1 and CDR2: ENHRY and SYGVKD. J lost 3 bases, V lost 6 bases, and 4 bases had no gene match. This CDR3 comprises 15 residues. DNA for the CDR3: TGTGCCATCAGGGTGACTAGCGGGAACTACAATGAGCAGTTCTTC. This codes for CAIRVTSGNYNEQFF.

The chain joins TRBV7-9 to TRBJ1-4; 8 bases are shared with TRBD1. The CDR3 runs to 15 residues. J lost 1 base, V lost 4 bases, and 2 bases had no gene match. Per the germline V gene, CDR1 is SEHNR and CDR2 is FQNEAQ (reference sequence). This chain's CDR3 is CASSSGQGTNEKLFF. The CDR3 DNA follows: TGTGCCAGCAGCTCCGGACAGGGAACTAATGAAAAACTGTTTTTT.

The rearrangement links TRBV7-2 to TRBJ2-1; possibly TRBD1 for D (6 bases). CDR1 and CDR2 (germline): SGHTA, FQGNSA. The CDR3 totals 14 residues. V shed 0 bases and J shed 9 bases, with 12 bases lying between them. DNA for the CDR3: TGTGCCAGCAGCTTAGCCCCGACAGGAAGTGAGCAGTTCTTC. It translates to CASSLAPTGSEQFF.

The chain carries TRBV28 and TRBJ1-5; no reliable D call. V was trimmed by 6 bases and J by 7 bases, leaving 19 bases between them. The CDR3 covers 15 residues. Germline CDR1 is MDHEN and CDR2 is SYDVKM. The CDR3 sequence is CASRPEGGPWQPQHF. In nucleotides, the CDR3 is TGTGCCAGCAGGCCCGAGGGCGGCCCCTGGCAGCCCCAGCATTTT.

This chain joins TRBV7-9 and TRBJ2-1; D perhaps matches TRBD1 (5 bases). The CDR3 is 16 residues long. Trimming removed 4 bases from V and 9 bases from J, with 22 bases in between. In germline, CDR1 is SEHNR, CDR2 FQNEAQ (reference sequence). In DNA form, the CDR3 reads TGTGCCAGCAGCTCAGTGTCGACAGTAAAATACGGTGAGCAGTTCTTC. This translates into CASSSVSTVKYGEQFF.

CDR3 sequence reads: CASSSFLVRLAKNIQYF. CDR3 bases: TGTGCCAGCAGCTCTTTTCTAGTCCGCCTAGCCAAAAACATTCAGTACTTC. The J gene is TRBJ2-4, the V gene TRBV5-4, with D unresolved. V lost 3 bases and J 0 bases, leaving 16 bases between the germline ends. The V gene's germline CDR1 is SGHNT and CDR2 YYREEE (reference sequence). This CDR3 region has 17 residues.